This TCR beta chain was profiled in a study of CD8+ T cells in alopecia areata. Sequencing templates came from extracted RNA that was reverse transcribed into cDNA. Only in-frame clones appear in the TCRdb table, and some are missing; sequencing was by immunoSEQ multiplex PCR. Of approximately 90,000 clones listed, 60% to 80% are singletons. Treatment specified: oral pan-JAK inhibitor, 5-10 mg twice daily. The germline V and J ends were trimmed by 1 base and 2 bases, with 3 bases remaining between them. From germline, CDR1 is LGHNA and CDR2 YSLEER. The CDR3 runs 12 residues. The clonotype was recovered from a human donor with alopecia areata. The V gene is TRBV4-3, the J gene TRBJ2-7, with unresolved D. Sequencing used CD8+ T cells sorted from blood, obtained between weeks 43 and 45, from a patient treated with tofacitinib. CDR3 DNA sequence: TGCGCCAGCAGCCAAGGTCCCTACGAGCAGTACTTC. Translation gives CASSQGPYEQYF.